A single sample is the source of the 29 T cell receptor beta chains below, sequenced in a study of beta chain features in type 1 diabetes. Of the isolated RNA, all was reverse transcribed, and so the sequenced material was expressed TCRB transcripts. Profiled with immunoSEQ multiplex PCR; TCRdb holds only in-frame clones, not every one. Among more than 140,000 clones listed, 9.7% were seen once. Input material: central memory CD4+ T cells from blood. The receptors originated from a woman aged 40 to 49 in good health.

The rearrangement uses TRBV19 and TRBJ2-6, with D maybe TRBD1 (6 bases). CDR3 size: 16 residues. Trimming pared 3 bases from V and 2 bases from J, leaving 11 bases between. CDR1 LNHDA and CDR2 SQIVND come from the germline V gene (reference sequence). CDR3 bases: TGTGCCAGTAGTATGCCGGGACACACTGGGGCCAACGTCCTGACTTTC. This codes for CASSMPGHTGANVLTF.

V is TRBV7-9 and J is TRBJ2-3, with 7 bases fitting TRBD2. The CDR3 spans 15 residues. V dropped 0 bases and J dropped 6; count of bases not matched to a gene: 6. In germline, CDR1 is SEHNR, CDR2 FQNEAQ (reference sequence). This CDR3 reads CASSLAGGYSDTQYF. The CDR3 DNA reads as TGTGCCAGCAGCTTAGCGGGGGGGTACAGCGATACGCAGTATTTT.

The CDR3, as DNA: TGCAGCGTTGAAAGGCAGGCGAACACTGAAGCTTTCTTT. It codes for CSVERQANTEAFF. The rearrangement links TRBV29-1 to TRBJ1-1; D gene uncertain. Trimming stripped 2 bases from V and 1 base from J, with 8 bases between. The CDR3 covers 13 residues. Germline V gene data show CDR1 as SQVTM and CDR2 as ANQGSEA.

This clone appeared a few times. The V gene is TRBV19, the J gene TRBJ1-1, with TRBD1 identical over 8 bases. The V segment lost 7 bases and the J segment 5 bases; nucleotides outside the gene matches: 9. There are 14 residues in the CDR3. Germline CDR1 and CDR2: LNHDA and SQIVND (reference sequence). The CDR3 nucleotides are TGTGCCAGTATTATCGGACAGGGAGGAACTGAAGCTTTCTTT. Protein sequence: CASIIGQGGTEAFF.

This clone was found many times. J is TRBJ1-2 and V is TRBV18; a weak D match, TRBD1 (6 bases). Per the germline V gene, CDR1 is KGHSH and CDR2 is LQKENI. Trimming removed 1 base from V and 1 base from J, with 13 bases in between. This CDR3 has 16 residues. CDR3 in amino acids: CASSPLGHQINYGYTF. For the CDR3, the DNA is TGTGCCAGCTCACCACTGGGACACCAGATTAACTATGGCTACACCTTC.

The rearrangement joins TRBV5-1 to TRBJ1-1; 9 bases are a match to TRBD1. Per the germline V gene, CDR1 is SGHRS and CDR2 is YFSETQ. Unmatched junction bases numbered 5, after V lost 0 bases and J lost 5 bases. CDR3 length: 15 residues. CDR3 bases: TGCGCCAGCAGCTTGGCAGGACAGGGGTGGACTGAAGCTTTCTTT. It translates to CASSLAGQGWTEAFF. The full variable domain, completed using reference TRBV5-1 and TRBJ1-1, is KAGVTQTPRYLIKTRGQQVTLSCSPISGHRSVSWYQQTPGQGLQFLFEYFSETQRNKGNFPGRFSGRQFSNSRSEMNVSTLELGDSALYLCASSLAGQGWTEAFFGQGTRLTVV.

This clone was seen more than once but under ten times. The rearrangement uses TRBV27 and TRBJ2-1; 7 nucleotides match TRBD2. CDR3 length: 19 amino acids. Losses at the gene ends were 6 bases for V and 9 bases for J; bases not matched to a gene: 26. The V gene's germline CDR1 is MNHEY and CDR2 SMNVEV (reference sequence). CDR3 nucleotide sequence: TGTGCCAGCAGAGTGAGGGCCGCCAGAGTAGCGGGTGGGGGGGGTGAGCAGTTCTTC. It is translated as CASRVRAARVAGGGGEQFF.

The chain links TRBV1 to TRBJ1-4. TRBV1 is shown as a pseudogene. The CDR3 totals 14 residues. CDR3 nucleotides: TGCACCAGCAGCCAAACCATTTTAGAGGGAAAACTGTTTTTT. Amino acid sequence: CTSSQTILEGKLFF.

CDR3 loop: CSVEDSGYADTQYF. The CDR3 region has the DNA TGCAGCGTTGAAGATTCAGGGTACGCAGATACGCAGTATTTT. The chain employs TRBV29-1 and TRBJ2-3; D possibly corresponds to TRBD1 (5 bases). Germline loops: CDR1 SQVTM, CDR2 ANQGSEA. This CDR3 comprises 14 residues. V lost 0 bases, J lost 4 bases, and 11 bases lay in between.

The CDR3 DNA follows: TGTGCCAGTAGTATTCTCCGACAGTCCTACTCTGGAAACACCATATATTTT. Protein product: CASSILRQSYSGNTIYF. The rearrangement joins TRBV19 to TRBJ1-3; D is perhaps TRBD1 (5 bases). Germline V gene data show CDR1 as LNHDA and CDR2 as SQIVND (reference sequence). The CDR3 consists of 17 residues. Trimming removed 3 bases at V and 0 bases at J, with 15 bases between.

This sequence joins TRBV18 and TRBJ1-5; 7 bases are a match to TRBD1. The CDR3 length is 13 residues. Looked up from germline, CDR1 is KGHSH and CDR2 is LQKENI. V trimming: 3 bases; J trimming: 7 bases; junction bases outside the gene matches: 3. CDR3 sequence: CASSPTGEQPQHF. The CDR3 DNA follows: TGTGCCAGCTCACCCACAGGGGAACAGCCCCAGCATTTT.

This clone was detected ten times or more. V is TRBV2 and J is TRBJ2-5; tentatively, D is TRBD2 (5 bases). This CDR3 spans 12 amino acids. From germline, CDR1 is SNHLY and CDR2 FYNNEI. The V end lost 4 bases, the J end lost 7 bases, and 10 bases lay between the germline ends. CDR3 amino acids: CASSAPRGTQYF. DNA of the CDR3: TGTGCCAGCAGTGCCCCCCGGGGGACCCAGTACTTC.

In this sample, this clone turned up a few times. V is TRBV19 and J is TRBJ2-5; 11 bases fit TRBD2. Per germline, CDR1 LNHDA and CDR2 SQIVND (reference sequence). The length of the CDR3 is 14 residues. With 6 bases clipped from V and 4 bases from J, the junction kept 4 bases outside the gene matches. CDR3 sequence: CASRASGGRETQYF. The CDR3 DNA is TGTGCCAGTAGGGCTAGCGGGGGGCGAGAGACCCAGTACTTC.

The V gene is TRBV9, the J gene TRBJ2-3; no clear D gene. V lost 0 bases and J 14 bases, leaving 22 bases between the germline ends. The CDR3 spans 15 residues. Germline V gene sequence: CDR1 SGDLS, CDR2 YYNGEE. CDR3 sequence reads: CASSVESVEPSSGYF. CDR3 in DNA: TGTGCCAGCAGCGTAGAGAGTGTGGAGCCTTCCAGTGGGTATTTT.

The rearrangement uses TRBV11-2 and TRBJ2-5, with TRBD2 matching 8 bases. Germline-derived CDR1 and CDR2 are SGHAT and FQNNGV. V was clipped by 0 bases and J by 2 bases; unmatched bases: 2. The CDR3 length is 15 residues. CDR3 protein: CASSLDSSGQETQYF. Written as DNA, the CDR3 is TGTGCCAGCAGCTTAGATTCTAGCGGGCAAGAGACCCAGTACTTC.

The rearrangement links TRBV5-4 to TRBJ2-3; 9 positions match TRBD2. From germline, CDR1 is SGHNT and CDR2 YYREEE (reference sequence). V lost 0 bases, J lost 0 bases, and 2 bases stayed unmatched. The CDR3 runs 16 residues. CDR3 in amino acids: CASSLGRGGSTDTQYF. The CDR3 nucleotides are TGTGCCAGCAGCTTGGGGCGGGGGGGAAGCACAGATACGCAGTATTTT. Full variable domain (rest looked up from reference TRBV5-4 and TRBJ2-3): ETGVTQSPTHLIKTRGQQVTLRCSSQSGHNTVSWYQQALGQGPQFIFQYYREEENGRGNFPPRFSGLQFPNYSSELNVNALELDDSALYLCASSLGRGGSTDTQYFGPGTRLTVL.

In this sample, this clone turned up a few times. Mismatch with germline at one junction end may stem from a read error. The CDR3 DNA reads TGTGCTAGCAGCCTGGACAGGGAAACTGAAGCTTTCTTT. Translation gives CASSLDRETEAFF. The chain recombines TRBV7-7 with TRBJ1-1, with 8 bases identical to TRBD1. CDR1 and CDR2 (germline): SSHAT, FNYEAQ (reference sequence). The CDR3 contains 13 residues.

The chain joins TRBV4-1 to TRBJ2-3; TRBD1 aligns across 11 bases. Germline V gene lookup returns CDR1 MGHRA and CDR2 YSYEKL. This CDR3 contains 14 residues. Germline trimming cut 4 bases from V and 8 bases from J; bases unmatched to any gene: 5. CDR3 DNA sequence: TGCGCCAGCAGCCCGGGGACAGGGGGATTTACGCAGTATTTT. It encodes CASSPGTGGFTQYF.

This clone was picked up a small number of times. V usage is TRBV5-1 and J usage is TRBJ1-4; 7 positions agree with TRBD1. The germline V gene encodes CDR1 SGHRS and CDR2 YFSETQ. Unmatched junction bases numbered 6, after V lost 2 bases and J lost 8 bases. The CDR3 length is 14 residues. CDR3 sequence (DNA): TGCGCCAGCAGCTTAAGGACAGGAGACGAAAAACTGTTTTTT. Amino acids: CASSLRTGDEKLFF.

This clone has a handful of counts. The V and J genes are TRBV6-5 and TRBJ2-1; D is possibly TRBD1 (5 bases). Per the germline V gene, CDR1 is MNHEY and CDR2 is SVGAGI. The length of the CDR3 is 16 residues. V shed 2 bases and J shed 6 bases, with 17 bases lying between them. The CDR3, as DNA: TGTGCCAGCAGTTACCATAGGGGAACAGGCGGCAATGAGCAGTTCTTC. Translated, it gives CASSYHRGTGGNEQFF.

This clone was detected only a few times. The genes are TRBV2 and TRBJ1-2, with 8 bases that match TRBD1. This CDR3 is built from 13 residues. V shed 3 bases and J 12 bases; nucleotides not matched to a gene: 9. Looked up from germline, CDR1 is SNHLY and CDR2 is FYNNEI. CDR3 protein: CASSEGPGGPNTF. The CDR3 coding sequence is TGTGCCAGCAGTGAGGGGCCAGGGGGCCCAAACACCTTC. Together with reference TRBV2 and TRBJ1-2, the CDR3 gives the full variable domain: EPEVTQTPSHQVTQMGQEVILRCVPISNHLYFYWYRQILGQKVEFLVSFYNNEISEKSEIFDDQFSVERPDGSNFTLKIRSTKLEDSAMYFCASSEGPGGPNTFGSGTRLTVV.

This clone was detected only once. The chain recombines TRBV7-2 with TRBJ2-2; 12 bases fit TRBD2. Germline V lookup: CDR1 SGHTA, CDR2 FQGNSA. Unmatched junction bases numbered 9, after V lost 5 bases and J lost 5 bases. The CDR3 contains 17 residues. The CDR3 region is CASSPPGLAGQTGELFF. DNA of the CDR3: TGTGCCAGCAGCCCCCCAGGACTAGCGGGGCAAACCGGGGAGCTGTTTTTT.

This clone was counted only a few times. The chain recombines TRBV7-2 with TRBJ1-1; D may be TRBD1 (6 bases). Trimming shortened V by 1 base and J by 11 bases, and 14 bases separated the two germline ends. The CDR3 sequence is 13 residues long. Germline values: CDR1 SGHTA, CDR2 FQGNSA. CDR3 loop: CASSLEGGGSAFF. The CDR3 DNA reads TGTGCCAGCAGCTTAGAGGGGGGGGGTTCGGCTTTCTTT.

This clone was observed a few times. The rearrangement joins TRBV27 to TRBJ1-2, with 9 bases fitting TRBD1. CDR1 MNHEY and CDR2 SMNVEV come from the germline V gene (reference sequence). CDR3 length equals 14 residues. The V gene end was trimmed by 9 bases and the J gene end by 8 bases; junction bases not matched to a gene: 13. As DNA, the CDR3 is TGTGCCAGTTATTCGTCGGGACAGGGTGGCGGCTACACCTTC. This codes for CASYSSGQGGGYTF.

This clone has only a few counts. The V gene is TRBV10-1, the J gene TRBJ1-3; D remains unclear. The germline gives CDR1 WNHNN, CDR2 SYGVQD (reference sequence). The CDR3 totals 12 residues. The V and J ends lost 2 bases and 14 bases respectively, with 13 bases between them. As DNA, the CDR3 is TGCGCCAGCAGTGAGACGGGGAGCCGGGTATATTTT. Translated, it gives CASSETGSRVYF.

Only a few counts were recorded for this clone. The rearrangement links TRBV5-1 to TRBJ1-1; 7 positions agree with TRBD1. Trimming at V came to 4 bases and at J to 0 bases, leaving 15 bases not matched to a gene. Germline assignment: CDR1 SGHRS and CDR2 YFSETQ. This CDR3 is 18 amino acids long. In nucleotides, the CDR3 is TGCGCCAGCAGCAAGAGTTCCCCGGGACAGCGTTTGAACACTGAAGCTTTCTTT. It is translated as CASSKSSPGQRLNTEAFF.

The chain uses TRBV19 and TRBJ1-1; no clear D. Per the germline V gene, CDR1 is LNHDA and CDR2 is SQIVND (reference sequence). The germline V and J ends were trimmed by 5 bases and 6 bases, with 7 bases remaining between them. This CDR3 comprises 11 residues. CDR3 in amino acids: CASSELSEAFF. The CDR3 coding sequence is TGTGCCAGTAGTGAGTTGTCTGAAGCTTTCTTT.

V and J are TRBV7-2 and TRBJ2-7, with 9 bases aligning to TRBD1. The CDR3 has 14 amino acids. Looked up from germline, CDR1 is SGHTA and CDR2 is FQGNSA. The J segment lost 5 bases and the V segment lost 7 bases, leaving 9 bases of the junction unmatched. Here the CDR3 DNA reads TGTGCCAGCACCCCGCGACAGGGGGTTGACGAGCAGTACTTC. This gives the protein CASTPRQGVDEQYF.

This chain uses TRBV25-1 with TRBJ2-7; 10 bases map to TRBD1. J was trimmed by 4 bases and V by 3 bases; bases with no gene match: 6. The germline V gene has CDR1 MGHDK and CDR2 SYGVNS. This CDR3 is 15 amino acids long. For the CDR3, the DNA is TGTGCCAGCAGTGATCCCGGACAGGGGGTATACGAGCAGTACTTC. Translation: CASSDPGQGVYEQYF.